This TCR beta chain was documented in a study of T cells in Graves' hyperthyroidism and ophthalmopathy. The source material, RNA transcripts, was used to amplify TCR beta CDR3 regions. HTBI primers drove first-round RT-PCR of the TCR CDR3. TCRdb re-derived calls from the multiplex PCR reads in MiXCR, one entry per CDR3 protein. This table holds roughly 250,000 distinct CDR3 sequences, roughly 15% found once. The V gene end was trimmed by 2 bases and the J gene end by 0 bases; junction bases not matched to a gene: 4. Germline assignment: CDR1 MDHEN and CDR2 SYDVKM. CDR3 length: 15 residues. The origin of this receptor is a woman aged 40 to 50 with Graves' hyperthyroidism that later progressed to Graves' ophthalmopathy. The sequenced sample was blood. V and J are TRBV28 and TRBJ2-7; the match to TRBD2 covers 7 bases. The CDR3 region has the DNA TGTGCCAGCAGTTTAGACGGGGGGAGCTCCTACGAGCAGTACTTC. This sequence encodes CASSLDGGSSYEQYF.